Listed here are 13 T cell receptor beta chains from one sample, sequenced in a study of shared clonotypes between healthy human individuals. Some clones are missing from TCRdb's copy, which holds only in-frame ones; the method was immunoSEQ multiplex PCR. The table records just under 350,000 clones, about 73% of them present only once. The sequenced sample consisted of memory CD4+ T cells sorted from blood. Subset here: CD45RA-negative fraction. The origin of the receptors is a man in his thirties or forties in good health.

This sequence joins TRBV7-3 and TRBJ1-4; 7 bases line up with TRBD1. CDR3 size: 15 residues. The germline V gene has CDR1 SGHTA and CDR2 FQGTGA. V trimming: 5 bases; J trimming: 7 bases; junction bases outside the gene matches: 10. CDR3 sequence reads: CASSPTGRVGEKLFF. For the CDR3, the DNA is TGTGCCAGCAGCCCGACAGGGCGAGTGGGTGAAAAACTGTTTTTT.

The chain has TRBV6-1 and TRBJ2-7; no firm D call. Germline V gives CDR1 MNHNS, CDR2 SASEGT. Trimming left V 2 bases short and J 3 bases short, with 2 bases between. The CDR3 totals 11 residues. The CDR3 is CASSEFYEQYF. The CDR3 region has the DNA TGTGCCAGCAGTGAATTCTACGAGCAGTACTTC.

The chain combines TRBV19 with TRBJ1-5; unclear D gene. Trimming took 7 bases from V and 9 from J, leaving 16 bases between them. The V gene's germline CDR1 is LNHDA and CDR2 SQIVND (reference sequence). CDR3 size: 13 residues. CDR3 nucleotide sequence: TGTGCCAGTAATAGAGGGCTCCTGGGGCCCCAGCATTTT. Its translation: CASNRGLLGPQHF.

In its sample, this clone was seen once. The J gene is TRBJ2-6, the V gene TRBV19; TRBD1 agrees at 7 bases. The junction had 4 bases not matched to a gene; V was cut back by 6 bases and J by 2 bases. CDR3 length: 15 residues. Germline V lookup: CDR1 LNHDA, CDR2 SQIVND (reference sequence). CDR3 in amino acids: CASSPGGAGANVLTF. The CDR3, as DNA: TGTGCCAGTAGCCCAGGGGGAGCTGGGGCCAACGTCCTGACTTTC.

This chain links TRBV14 with TRBJ2-3; TRBD2 matches at 10 bases. The germline V gene has CDR1 SGHDN and CDR2 FVKESK. After removal of 4 bases from V and 5 bases from J, the junction contained 15 bases not matched to a gene. This CDR3 region has 18 residues. The CDR3, as DNA: TGTGCCAGCAGCCGATGGGACATTACTAGCGGGACTGGAGATACGCAGTATTTT. It translates to CASSRWDITSGTGDTQYF.

This clone was seen once. The gene calls are TRBV29-1 and TRBJ1-2; D is unclear. CDR1 is SQVTM, CDR2 ANQGSEA, per germline. The CDR3 sequence is 11 residues long. V was cut by 6 bases and J by 7 bases, with 12 bases left in between. The DNA for the CDR3 is TGCAGCGTGTCAGGTTCGGGTGGCTACACCTTC. Amino acid sequence: CSVSGSGGYTF.

The sample holds one count of this clone. The chain combines TRBV7-9 with TRBJ2-7; TRBD2 is a possible D gene (6 bases). Per germline, CDR1 SEHNR and CDR2 FQNEAQ (reference sequence). Deletions cut 5 bases from V and 1 base from J, with 12 bases between. This CDR3 contains 14 residues. The CDR3 protein is CASSLEGRSYEQYF. CDR3 coding DNA: TGTGCCAGCAGCCTGGAAGGGAGGTCCTACGAGCAGTACTTC.

This rearrangement joins TRBV9 to TRBJ2-1; 12 positions agree with TRBD2. The germline gives CDR1 SGDLS, CDR2 YYNGEE. Trimming at V came to 4 bases and at J to 9 bases, leaving 11 bases not matched to a gene. The CDR3 runs to 16 residues. The CDR3 DNA reads as TGTGCCAGCAGCATTCCTAGCGGGAGGGCCGAAAGTGAGCAGTTCTTC. It is translated as CASSIPSGRAESEQFF. Full variable domain (rest looked up from reference TRBV9 and TRBJ2-1): DSGVTQTPKHLITATGQRVTLRCSPRSGDLSVYWYQQSLDQGLQFLIQYYNGEERAKGNILERFSAQQFPDLHSELNLSSLELGDSALYFCASSIPSGRAESEQFFGPGTRLTVL.

The genes are TRBV29-1 and TRBJ1-2; D remains unclear. This CDR3 is 13 amino acids long. Trimming shortened V by 3 bases and J by 3 bases, and 11 bases separated the two germline ends. The germline V gene encodes CDR1 SQVTM and CDR2 ANQGSEA. The CDR3 region is CSVDWYDDYGYTF. CDR3 nucleotide sequence: TGCAGCGTTGATTGGTATGATGACTATGGCTACACCTTC.

V gene TRBV28 combines with J gene TRBJ2-3, with 8 bases fitting TRBD2. The CDR3 has 14 amino acids. Germline CDR1 and CDR2: MDHEN and SYDVKM. The V and J ends lost 3 bases and 5 bases, in that order; junction bases with no gene match: 4. DNA for the CDR3: TGTGCCAGCAGTTTTGGACTAGCAAAAGATACGCAGTATTTT. Protein sequence: CASSFGLAKDTQYF.

This clone was picked up a small number of times. The chain joins TRBV29-1 to TRBJ1-1; maybe TRBD1 (5 bases). Trimming shortened V by 5 bases and J by 1 base, and 20 bases separated the two germline ends. The germline V gene encodes CDR1 SQVTM and CDR2 ANQGSEA. The CDR3 covers 16 residues. The CDR3 here is CSVPRGTVLTNTEAFF. As DNA, the CDR3 is TGCAGCGTTCCAAGGGGTACAGTCCTTACGAACACTGAAGCTTTCTTT.

The chain carries TRBV5-4 and TRBJ1-1; 8 bases map to TRBD1. V was pared by 4 bases and J by 1 base, with 6 bases of the junction left unmatched. CDR1 and CDR2 (germline): SGHNT, YYREEE (reference sequence). The CDR3 consists of 15 residues. This chain's CDR3 is CASSPRQGSNTEAFF. The CDR3 DNA follows: TGTGCCAGCAGCCCCCGACAGGGGTCGAACACTGAAGCTTTCTTT. Full variable domain (missing parts from reference TRBV5-4 and TRBJ1-1): ETGVTQSPTHLIKTRGQQVTLRCSSQSGHNTVSWYQQALGQGPQFIFQYYREEENGRGNFPPRFSGLQFPNYSSELNVNALELDDSALYLCASSPRQGSNTEAFFGQGTRLTVV.

The chain has TRBV11-2 and TRBJ2-1; D is possibly TRBD2 (5 bases). V lost 1 base and J lost 10, with 23 bases in between. Germline V gene data show CDR1 as SGHAT and CDR2 as FQNNGV. This CDR3 has 17 amino acids. CDR3 residues: CASSLAQIGSLRREQFF. The CDR3 coding sequence is TGTGCCAGCAGCTTAGCTCAGATAGGTAGTCTCAGGAGGGAGCAGTTCTTC.